A selection of T cell receptor beta chains follows, all from one sample in a study of blood T cell repertoires in COVID-19. Generated by immunoSEQ multiplex PCR, the TCRdb table keeps only in-frame clones and is missing some. The repertoire consists of over 250,000 clones, with roughly nine tenths occurring once and the leading ten covering around 2%. The sequenced material came from peripheral blood. The receptors come from a man in his forties or fifties with acute or convalescent COVID-19. Both conserved end residues are part of each CDR3. Expanded clones are given a class, and other clones once, few, many or no size at all.

J gene | clone size | V gene | CDR3 protein
TRBJ1-1 | . | TRBV5-1 | CASSLVGRAVEAFF
TRBJ2-1 | . | TRBV27 | CASSSAGGSRNEQFF
TRBJ1-2 | . | TRBV12-3/TRBV12-4 | CASSLIQGNGYTF
TRBJ2-3 | . | TRBV7-9 | CASSLGSSTDTQYF
TRBJ1-2 | once | TRBV19 | CASSPRGDDGYTF
TRBJ1-6 | . | TRBV2 | CASSVSGTENNSPLHF
TRBJ1-1 | . | TRBV7-9 | CASSSPPQTNTEAFF
TRBJ2-7 | . | TRBV19 | CASSSTTGNPTYEQYF
TRBJ1-1 | . | TRBV4-1 | CASSRRTEAEAFF
TRBJ2-7 | . | TRBV4-2 | CASSQEKRGAPYEQYF
TRBJ1-4 | . | TRBV19 | CASSKTGAVEKLFF
TRBJ2-1 | . | TRBV14 | CASSQYGDPYNEQFF
TRBJ1-1 | . | TRBV5-6 | CASSFQTGGTEAFF
TRBJ2-2 | . | TRBV7-3 | CASSFAGGNTGELFF
TRBJ1-1 | many | TRBV2 | CASSVLNTEAFF
TRBJ2-7 | . | TRBV2 | CAGRGAEQYF
TRBJ1-5 | once | TRBV20-1 | CSASRGQPQHF
TRBJ1-2 | . | TRBV5-4 | CASRGGPNYGYTF
TRBJ2-2 | . | TRBV3-1/TRBV3-2 | CASSHLFGLAGENTGELFF
TRBJ1-1 | . | TRBV6-5 | CASSIILGGTEAFF
TRBJ1-2 | . | TRBV12-2 | CASRLDPKAPDRRGYTF
TRBJ1-4 | . | TRBV6-2/TRBV6-3 | CASSSHELKLFF
TRBJ2-3 | . | TRBV19 | CASSIRSTGSRDTQYF
TRBJ2-3 | once | TRBV6-2/TRBV6-3 | CASSGVLAGDNTQYF
TRBJ2-3 | . | TRBV18 | CASSPRLPSGGAGGIGQYF
TRBJ2-5 | . | TRBV30 | CAWTWDYGTSFQETQYF
TRBJ2-1 | . | TRBV29-1 | CSVDTSGVSNEQFF